This T cell receptor (beta chain) comes out of a study of T cells in Graves' hyperthyroidism and ophthalmopathy. Regions amplified from RNA transcripts were the TCR beta CDR3 regions. HTBI primers were used for first-round RT-PCR of the TCR CDR3. Each CDR3 protein gets one entry after TCRdb re-called the multiplex PCR reads with MiXCR. The data show 730,000 or so distinct CDR3 sequences, roughly 20% seen once. The study, taken as a whole, reports: The model forecast ophthalmopathy, anticipating it by a median approximately 6 months before onset.

CDR3 size: 16 residues. Germline V lookup: CDR1 SGHAT, CDR2 FQNNGV. V lost 1 base to trimming and J lost 1 base; unmatched junction nucleotides: 4. Many counts were recorded for this clonotype. The target antigen is unknown. The V and J genes are TRBV11-2 and TRBJ2-3, with TRBD2 matching 8 bases. The TCR originated in a woman aged 50 to 60 with Graves' hyperthyroidism that later progressed to Graves' ophthalmopathy. The specimen was blood. The CDR3 bases are TGTGCCAGCAGCTTAGGCGGTAGCGGGGGCACAGATACGCAGTATTTT. This gives the protein CASSLGGSGGTDTQYF.